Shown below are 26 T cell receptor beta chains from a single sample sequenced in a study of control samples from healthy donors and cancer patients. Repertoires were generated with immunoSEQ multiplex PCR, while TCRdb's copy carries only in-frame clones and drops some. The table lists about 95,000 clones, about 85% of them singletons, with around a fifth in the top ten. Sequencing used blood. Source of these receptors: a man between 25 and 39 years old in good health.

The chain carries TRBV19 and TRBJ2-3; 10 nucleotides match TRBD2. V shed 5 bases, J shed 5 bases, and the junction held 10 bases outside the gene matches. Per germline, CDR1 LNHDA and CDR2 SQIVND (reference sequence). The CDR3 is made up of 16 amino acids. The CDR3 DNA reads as TGTGCCAGTAGTGCTTATAGCGGGGGGCGGGGAGATACGCAGTATTTT. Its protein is CASSAYSGGRGDTQYF. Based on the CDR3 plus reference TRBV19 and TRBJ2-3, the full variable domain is DGGITQSPKYLFRKEGQNVTLSCEQNLNHDAMYWYRQDPGQGLRLIYYSQIVNDFQKGDIAEGYSVSREKKESFPLTVTSAQKNPTAFYLCASSAYSGGRGDTQYFGPGTRLTVL.

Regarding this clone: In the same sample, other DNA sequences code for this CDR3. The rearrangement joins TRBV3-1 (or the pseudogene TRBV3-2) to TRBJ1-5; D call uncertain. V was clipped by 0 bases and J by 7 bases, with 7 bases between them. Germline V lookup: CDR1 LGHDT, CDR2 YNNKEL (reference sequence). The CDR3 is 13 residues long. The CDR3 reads CASSQDLRQPQHF. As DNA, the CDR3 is TGTGCCAGCAGCCAAGATCTCAGGCAGCCCCAGCATTTT.

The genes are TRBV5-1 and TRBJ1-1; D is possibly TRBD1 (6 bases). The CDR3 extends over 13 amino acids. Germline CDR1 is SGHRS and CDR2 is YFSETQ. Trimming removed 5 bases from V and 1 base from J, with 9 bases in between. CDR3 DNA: TGCGCCAGCAGAATGGACAGGAACACTGAAGCTTTCTTT. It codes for CASRMDRNTEAFF.

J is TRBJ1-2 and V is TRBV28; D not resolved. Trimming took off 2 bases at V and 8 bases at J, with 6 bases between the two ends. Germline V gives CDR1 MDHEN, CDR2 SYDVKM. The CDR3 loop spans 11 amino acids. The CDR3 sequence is CASSLGWGYTF. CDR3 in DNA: TGTGCCAGCAGTTTAGGCTGGGGCTACACCTTC.

CDR3 sequence reads: CASSLYRGGAFF. CDR3 DNA sequence: TGTGCCAGCAGCCTTTACAGGGGGGGAGCTTTCTTT. The rearrangement joins TRBV3-1 (or the pseudogene TRBV3-2) to TRBJ1-1; 8 bases fit TRBD1. J gave up 10 bases and V 4 bases, and 5 bases lay outside the gene matches. The CDR3 loop spans 12 amino acids. Germline CDR1 LGHDT, CDR2 YNNKEL (reference sequence).

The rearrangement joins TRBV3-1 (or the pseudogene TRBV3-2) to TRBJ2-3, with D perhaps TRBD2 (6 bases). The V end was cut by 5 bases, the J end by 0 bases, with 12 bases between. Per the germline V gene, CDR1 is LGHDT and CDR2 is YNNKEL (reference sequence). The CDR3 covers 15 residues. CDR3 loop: CASSLTGTSTDTQYF. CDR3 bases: TGTGCCAGCAGCTTAACCGGGACTAGCACAGATACGCAGTATTTT.

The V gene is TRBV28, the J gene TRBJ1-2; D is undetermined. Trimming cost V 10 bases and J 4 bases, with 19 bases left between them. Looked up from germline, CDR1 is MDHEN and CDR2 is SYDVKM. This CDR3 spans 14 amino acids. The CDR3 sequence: CATRREEGSYGYTF. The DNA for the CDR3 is TGTGCCACCCGAAGGGAGGAGGGTTCCTATGGCTACACCTTC.

The CDR3 sequence is CASSDRRTGNGYTF. The CDR3 bases are TGTGCCAGCAGTGATAGGAGGACAGGGAATGGCTACACCTTC. This chain links TRBV2 with TRBJ1-2; 8 nucleotides agree with TRBD1. Germline values: CDR1 SNHLY, CDR2 FYNNEI. This CDR3 is built from 14 residues. The junction had 6 bases not matched to a gene; V was cut back by 3 bases and J by 6 bases.

The CDR3: CASSDPQVAKNIQYF. CDR3 coding DNA: TGTGCCAGCAGTGACCCCCAAGTAGCCAAAAACATTCAGTACTTC. The chain recombines TRBV6-1 with TRBJ2-4; D is unresolved. V lost 3 bases and J 0 bases, leaving 9 bases between the germline ends. CDR1 is MNHNS and CDR2 is SASEGT in the germline V gene. This CDR3 contains 15 residues.

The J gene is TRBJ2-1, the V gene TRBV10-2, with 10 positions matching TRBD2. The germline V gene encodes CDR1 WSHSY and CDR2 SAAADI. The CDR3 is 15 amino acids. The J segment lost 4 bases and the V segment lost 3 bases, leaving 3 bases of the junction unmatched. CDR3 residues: CASSDSGGLYNEQFF. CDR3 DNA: TGCGCCAGCAGTGATAGCGGGGGGCTGTACAATGAGCAGTTCTTC.

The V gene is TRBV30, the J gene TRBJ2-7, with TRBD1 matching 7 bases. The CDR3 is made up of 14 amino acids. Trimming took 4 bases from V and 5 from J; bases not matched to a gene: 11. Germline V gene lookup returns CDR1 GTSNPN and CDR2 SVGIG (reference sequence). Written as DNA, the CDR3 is TGTGCCTGGAAACGGAGGAACAGGGGTGACGAGCAGTACTTC. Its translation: CAWKRRNRGDEQYF.

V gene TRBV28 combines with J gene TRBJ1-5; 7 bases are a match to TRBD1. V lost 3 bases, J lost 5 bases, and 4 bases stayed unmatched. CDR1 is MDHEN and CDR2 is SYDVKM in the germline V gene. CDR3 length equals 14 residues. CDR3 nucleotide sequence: TGTGCCAGCAGTTTTAGGGGGCGTTATCAGCCCCAGCATTTT. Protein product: CASSFRGRYQPQHF.

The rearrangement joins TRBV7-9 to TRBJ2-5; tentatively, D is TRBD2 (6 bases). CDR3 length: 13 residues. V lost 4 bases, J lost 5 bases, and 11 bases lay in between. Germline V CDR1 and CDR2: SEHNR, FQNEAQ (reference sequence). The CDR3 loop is CASSWEVIETQYF. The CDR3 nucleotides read TGTGCCAGCAGCTGGGAGGTGATCGAGACCCAGTACTTC.

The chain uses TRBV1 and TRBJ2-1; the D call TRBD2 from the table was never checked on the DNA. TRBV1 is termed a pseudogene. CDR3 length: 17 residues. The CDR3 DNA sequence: TGCACCAGCAGCCCTCCGGGTGCGGGGGGGCTAGCTGGTGAGCAGTTCTTC. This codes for CTSSPPGAGGLAGEQFF.

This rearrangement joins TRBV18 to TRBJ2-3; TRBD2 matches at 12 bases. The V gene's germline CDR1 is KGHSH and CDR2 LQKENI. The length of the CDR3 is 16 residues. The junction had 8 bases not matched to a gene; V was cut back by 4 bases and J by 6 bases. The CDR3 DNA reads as TGTGCCAGCTCACAAAATCCGGGACTAGCGGGCGATACGCAGTATTTT. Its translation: CASSQNPGLAGDTQYF.

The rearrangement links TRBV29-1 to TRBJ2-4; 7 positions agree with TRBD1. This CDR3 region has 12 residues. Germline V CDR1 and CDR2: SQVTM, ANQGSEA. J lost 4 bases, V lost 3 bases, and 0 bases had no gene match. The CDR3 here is CSVEGQKNIQYF. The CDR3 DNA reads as TGCAGCGTTGAGGGACAGAAAAACATTCAGTACTTC. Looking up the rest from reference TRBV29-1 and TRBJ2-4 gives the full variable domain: SAVISQKPSRDICQRGTSLTIQCQVDSQVTMMFWYRQQPGQSLTLIATANQGSEATYESGFVIDKFPISRPNLTFSTLTVSNMSPEDSSIYLCSVEGQKNIQYFGAGTRLSVL.

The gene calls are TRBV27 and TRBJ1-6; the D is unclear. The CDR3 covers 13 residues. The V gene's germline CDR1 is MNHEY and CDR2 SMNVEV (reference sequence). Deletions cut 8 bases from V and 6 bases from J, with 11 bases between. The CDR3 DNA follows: TGTGCCAGCGGATCGACAAGTAATTCACCCCTCCACTTT. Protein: CASGSTSNSPLHF.

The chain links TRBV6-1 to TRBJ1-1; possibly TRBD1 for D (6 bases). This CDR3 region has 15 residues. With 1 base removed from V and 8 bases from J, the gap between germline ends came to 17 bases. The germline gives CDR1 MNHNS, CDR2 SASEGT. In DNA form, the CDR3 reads TGTGCCAGCAGTGAAGAGGGTAGCAGGGGCAAGGAAGCTTTCTTT. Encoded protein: CASSEEGSRGKEAFF.

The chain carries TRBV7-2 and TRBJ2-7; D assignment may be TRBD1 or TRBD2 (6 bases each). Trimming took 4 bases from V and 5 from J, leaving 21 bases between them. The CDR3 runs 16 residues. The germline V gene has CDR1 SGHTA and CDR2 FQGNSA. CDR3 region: CASSSLVVGGMDEQYF. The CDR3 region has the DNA TGTGCCAGCAGCTCCCTCGTTGTAGGGGGGATGGACGAGCAGTACTTC.

This chain's CDR3 is CASSQPGEGQPQHF. The CDR3 nucleotides are TGTGCCAGCAGCCAACCCGGGGAAGGGCAGCCCCAGCATTTT. The chain carries TRBV25-1 and TRBJ1-5; D is undetermined. The CDR3 has 14 residues. Between the trimmed V and J ends, which lost 6 bases and 7 bases, there was a span of 16 bases. CDR1 and CDR2 from the germline V gene are MGHDK and SYGVNS.

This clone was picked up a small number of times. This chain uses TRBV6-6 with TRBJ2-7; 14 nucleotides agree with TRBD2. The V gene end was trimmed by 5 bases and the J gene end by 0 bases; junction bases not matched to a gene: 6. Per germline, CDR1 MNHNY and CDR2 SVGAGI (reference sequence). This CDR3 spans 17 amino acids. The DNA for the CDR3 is TGTGCCAGCAGTCCCCGGACTAGCGGGGGGCTCTCCTACGAGCAGTACTTC. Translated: CASSPRTSGGLSYEQYF.

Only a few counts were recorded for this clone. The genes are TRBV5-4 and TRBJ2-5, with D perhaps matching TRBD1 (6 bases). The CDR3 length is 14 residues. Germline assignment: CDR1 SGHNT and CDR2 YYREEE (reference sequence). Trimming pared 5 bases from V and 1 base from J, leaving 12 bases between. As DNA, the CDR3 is TGTGCCAGCAGGCTCCAGGGGCCCCAAGAGACCCAGTACTTC. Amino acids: CASRLQGPQETQYF. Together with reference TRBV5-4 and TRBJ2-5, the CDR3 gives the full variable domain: ETGVTQSPTHLIKTRGQQVTLRCSSQSGHNTVSWYQQALGQGPQFIFQYYREEENGRGNFPPRFSGLQFPNYSSELNVNALELDDSALYLCASRLQGPQETQYFGPGTRLLVL.

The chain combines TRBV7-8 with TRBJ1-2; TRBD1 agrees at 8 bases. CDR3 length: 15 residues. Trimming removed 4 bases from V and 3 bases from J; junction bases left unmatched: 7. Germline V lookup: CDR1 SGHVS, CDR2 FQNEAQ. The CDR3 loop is CASSSGQGYDYGYTF. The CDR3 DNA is TGTGCCAGCAGCTCCGGACAGGGTTATGACTATGGCTACACCTTC.

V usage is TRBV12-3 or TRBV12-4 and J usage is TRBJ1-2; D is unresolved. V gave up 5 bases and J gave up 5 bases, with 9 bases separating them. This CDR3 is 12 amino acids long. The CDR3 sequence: CASSTRRYGYTF. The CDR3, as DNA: TGTGCCAGCAGTACAAGACGGTATGGCTACACCTTC.

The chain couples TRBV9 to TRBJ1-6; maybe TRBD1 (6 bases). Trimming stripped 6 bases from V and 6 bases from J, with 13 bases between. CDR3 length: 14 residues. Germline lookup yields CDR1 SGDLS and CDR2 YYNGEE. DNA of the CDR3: TGTGCCAGCACGTCCGGGACAATTAATTCACCCCTCCACTTT. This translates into CASTSGTINSPLHF. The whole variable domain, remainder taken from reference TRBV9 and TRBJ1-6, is DSGVTQTPKHLITATGQRVTLRCSPRSGDLSVYWYQQSLDQGLQFLIQYYNGEERAKGNILERFSAQQFPDLHSELNLSSLELGDSALYFCASTSGTINSPLHFGNGTRLTVT.

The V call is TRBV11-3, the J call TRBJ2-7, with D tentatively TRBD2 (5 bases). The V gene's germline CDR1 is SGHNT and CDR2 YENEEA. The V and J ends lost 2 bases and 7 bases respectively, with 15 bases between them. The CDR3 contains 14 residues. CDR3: CASSLTPGVGEQYF. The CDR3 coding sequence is TGTGCCAGCAGCTTAACCCCCGGGGTCGGGGAGCAGTACTTC.